This T cell receptor (beta chain) appears in the sequencing data of a study of T cells after yellow fever vaccination. Study results and limitations: Peaking faster, on day 5 versus 15, the secondary response was nonetheless weaker.

V lost 2 bases and J lost 8, with 10 bases in between. Germline V gives CDR1 SGHRS, CDR2 YFSETQ. The length of the CDR3 is 13 residues. This clonotype was counted only a few times. Its antigen is currently unknown. TCRdb reprocessed the 5' RACE reads with MiXCR, giving one entry per CDR3 protein. The sample consists of hundreds of thousands of distinct CDR3 sequences, less than 9.5% of them appearing once. The sample consisted of PBMCs, taken around 45 days after the first yellow fever vaccination. This TCR came from a man aged 18 to 29 who received the YFV17D yellow fever vaccine. The chain links TRBV5-1 to TRBJ2-2; D gene unclear. This CDR3 reads CASSFTGPGELFF. CDR3 DNA: TGCGCCAGCAGCTTTACCGGCCCGGGGGAGCTGTTTTTT.